One and the same sample provided the 23 T cell receptor beta chains below, sequenced in a study of T cell responses to AZD1222 COVID-19 vaccine. Method: immunoSEQ multiplex PCR; TCRdb's copy keeps in-frame clones and lacks some. The table records roughly 110,000 clones, approximately 90% of them present only once. The sequenced sample was peripheral blood, obtained 28 days after the second AZD1222 dose. The receptors stem from an adult who received the AZD1222 COVID-19 vaccine.

The V call is TRBV3-1 (or the pseudogene TRBV3-2), the J call TRBJ1-2, with D tentatively TRBD1 (5 bases). The CDR3 has 16 residues. V dropped 1 base and J dropped 8 bases, with 20 bases sitting between them. The germline V gene has CDR1 LGHDT and CDR2 YNNKEL (reference sequence). CDR3 amino acids: CASSQVGLGHVGGYTF. As DNA, the CDR3 is TGTGCCAGCAGCCAAGTTGGGCTAGGACACGTTGGAGGCTACACCTTC.

This sequence joins TRBV6-5 and TRBJ2-5, with D unclear. V dropped 4 bases and J dropped 2 bases, with 11 bases sitting between them. The CDR3 is 14 amino acids. CDR1 and CDR2 (germline): MNHEY, SVGAGI. CDR3 protein: CASSLMAEQETQYF. The CDR3 DNA is TGTGCCAGCAGTTTGATGGCGGAACAAGAGACCCAGTACTTC.

The chain uses TRBV12-3 or TRBV12-4 and TRBJ1-5, with 7 bases lining up with TRBD1. V shed 2 bases and J 5 bases; nucleotides not matched to a gene: 0. The CDR3 contains 13 residues. In DNA, the CDR3 is TGTGCCAGCAGTTTAACAGGGGATCAGCCCCAGCATTTT. Its translation is CASSLTGDQPQHF.

The gene calls are TRBV9 and TRBJ1-2; D remains unclear. CDR1 and CDR2 (germline): SGDLS, YYNGEE. CDR3 size: 13 residues. V lost 4 bases and J lost 3, with 10 bases in between. In DNA form, the CDR3 reads TGTGCCAGCAGCTCCCCAGGCGACTATGGCTACACCTTC. Protein product: CASSSPGDYGYTF.

The chain uses TRBV6-5 and TRBJ2-1; TRBD1 matches at 7 bases. Looked up from germline, CDR1 is MNHEY and CDR2 is SVGAGI. The CDR3 loop spans 14 amino acids. The V and J ends lost 2 bases and 6 bases, in that order; junction bases with no gene match: 4. CDR3 sequence: CASSYQGQPNEQFF. For the CDR3, the DNA is TGTGCCAGCAGTTACCAGGGACAGCCCAATGAGCAGTTCTTC.

This clone has a single count. The chain combines TRBV11-2 with TRBJ2-5, with D possibly TRBD2 on 5 matching bases. CDR1 and CDR2 from the germline V gene are SGHAT and FQNNGV. The CDR3 totals 13 residues. The germline V and J ends were trimmed by 3 bases and 6 bases, with 11 bases remaining between them. CDR3 sequence reads: CASSFSAEKTQYF. In DNA form, the CDR3 reads TGTGCCAGCAGCTTCTCAGCGGAGAAGACCCAGTACTTC. Looking up the rest from reference TRBV11-2 and TRBJ2-5 gives the full variable domain: EAGVAQSPRYKIIEKRQSVAFWCNPISGHATLYWYQQILGQGPKLLIQFQNNGVVDDSQLPKDRFSAERLKGVDSTLKIQPAKLEDSAVYLCASSFSAEKTQYFGPGTRLLVL.

A few counts support this clone. The CDR3 loop reads CASSLYYNSPLHF. CDR3 coding DNA: TGTGCCAGCAGCTTATACTATAATTCACCCCTCCACTTT. The rearrangement links TRBV11-3 to TRBJ1-6; D uncertain. V lost 2 bases, J lost 3 bases, and 2 bases lay in between. Germline V gives CDR1 SGHNT, CDR2 YENEEA. The CDR3 has 13 amino acids.

V is TRBV6-4 and J is TRBJ2-1; D might be TRBD1 or TRBD2, each matching 6 bases. Germline assignment: CDR1 MRHNA and CDR2 SNTAGT. This CDR3 contains 18 residues. V was shortened by 6 bases and J by 7 bases, with 28 bases between the two germline ends. The CDR3 coding sequence is TGTGCCAGCAGAGAGGGGGTAGGGGAGGAACTGGTGGGGAATGAGCAGTTCTTC. Encoded protein: CASREGVGEELVGNEQFF.

The chain combines TRBV7-9 with TRBJ1-5, with D possibly TRBD1 on 6 matching bases. Trimming removed 3 bases from V and 1 base from J, with 10 bases in between. The CDR3 covers 15 residues. Germline-derived CDR1 and CDR2 are SEHNR and FQNEAQ (reference sequence). The CDR3 DNA follows: TGTGCCAGCAGCTTGGGGGCCGGGAGCAATCAGCCCCAGCATTTT. Amino acid sequence: CASSLGAGSNQPQHF. The full variable domain, rest sourced from reference TRBV7-9 and TRBJ1-5, is DTGVSQNPRHKITKRGQNVTFRCDPISEHNRLYWYRQTLGQGPEFLTYFQNEAQLEKSRLLSDRFSAERPKGSFSTLEIQRTEQGDSAMYLCASSLGAGSNQPQHFGDGTRLSIL.

The chain uses TRBV21-1 and TRBJ1-5; the D segment call TRBD1 is taken from the table without a DNA check. TRBV21-1 represents a pseudogene. The CDR3 has 15 residues. CDR3 amino acids: CASSKNRAHNQPQHF. Written as DNA, the CDR3 is TGTGCCAGCAGCAAAAACAGGGCCCACAATCAGCCCCAGCATTTT.

The genes are TRBV27 and TRBJ2-7; TRBD2 aligns across 12 bases. Losses at the gene ends were 4 bases for V and 0 bases for J; bases not matched to a gene: 4. Looked up from germline, CDR1 is MNHEY and CDR2 is SMNVEV (reference sequence). The CDR3 extends over 16 amino acids. This CDR3 is CASSSLTSGSSYEQYF. The DNA of the CDR3 is TGTGCCAGCAGTTCTCTGACTAGCGGGAGCTCCTACGAGCAGTACTTC.

In DNA form, the CDR3 reads TGTGCCAGCAGCCAAGATGGTTACGGGACAGAGAGCTCCTACGAGCAGTACTTC. It codes for CASSQDGYGTESSYEQYF. The rearrangement links TRBV4-2 to TRBJ2-7, with TRBD1 matching 7 bases. This CDR3 comprises 18 residues. The V segment lost 0 bases and the J segment 0 bases; nucleotides outside the gene matches: 11. The V gene's germline CDR1 is LGHNA and CDR2 YNFKEQ.

This chain uses TRBV5-1 with TRBJ1-1; D gene ambiguous. CDR1 and CDR2 from the germline V gene are SGHRS and YFSETQ. The CDR3 consists of 14 residues. Trimming pared 4 bases from V and 7 bases from J, leaving 17 bases between. The CDR3 here is CASSAAGRYSEAFF. CDR3 DNA: TGCGCCAGCAGCGCGGCGGGGAGGTACAGTGAAGCTTTCTTT.

J is TRBJ2-7 and V is TRBV2; the D gene is possibly TRBD2 (5 bases). This CDR3 spans 15 amino acids. Germline-derived CDR1 and CDR2 are SNHLY and FYNNEI. Trimming cost V 7 bases and J 4 bases, with 20 bases left between them. The chain's CDR3 is CASIQGGSMLYEQYF. As DNA, the CDR3 is TGTGCCAGCATCCAAGGCGGGTCGATGCTATACGAGCAGTACTTC.

CDR3 DNA sequence: TGTGCCAGCAGCCCCCACAGGGTTGGAGAGACCCAGTACTTC. Translated: CASSPHRVGETQYF. This chain joins TRBV7-8 and TRBJ2-5; D possibly corresponds to TRBD1 (6 bases). Germline-derived CDR1 and CDR2 are SGHVS and FQNEAQ. CDR3 length equals 14 residues. V lost 5 bases to trimming and J lost 4 bases, with 14 bases between them. The variable domain in full, with the rest retrieved from reference TRBV7-8 and TRBJ2-5, is GAGVSQSPRYKVAKRGQDVALRCDPISGHVSLFWYQQALGQGPEFLTYFQNEAQLDKSGLPSDRFFAERPEGSVSTLKIQRTQQEDSAVYLCASSPHRVGETQYFGPGTRLLVL.

This chain joins TRBV10-3 and TRBJ1-3; 9 nucleotides align to TRBD1. The CDR3 spans 19 residues. Germline V gene lookup returns CDR1 ENHRY and CDR2 SYGVKD. The V gene end was trimmed by 3 bases and the J gene end by 1 base; junction bases not matched to a gene: 13. This CDR3 is CAISEGQGQGSKSGNTIYF. CDR3 nucleotide sequence: TGTGCCATCAGTGAAGGACAGGGGCAAGGTAGTAAGTCTGGAAACACCATATATTTT.

The rearrangement joins TRBV6-5 to TRBJ1-5; D is perhaps TRBD1 (5 bases). Trimming cost V 8 bases and J 2 bases, with 7 bases left between them. Germline loops: CDR1 MNHEY, CDR2 SVGAGI. CDR3 size: 12 residues. In DNA form, the CDR3 reads TGTGCCAGCCAGGGTGGCAATCAGCCCCAGCATTTT. Amino acids: CASQGGNQPQHF.

The chain carries TRBV15 and TRBJ1-6; TRBD1 might be the D (6 bases). Germline loops: CDR1 LNHNV, CDR2 YYDKDF (reference sequence). Trimming took 1 base from V and 0 from J, leaving 10 bases between them. The length of the CDR3 is 17 residues. The CDR3 region is CATSRVRGYSYNSPLHF. The CDR3 DNA reads TGTGCCACCAGCAGAGTCAGGGGATACTCCTATAATTCACCCCTCCACTTT.

This clone was seen only once. This chain joins TRBV27 and TRBJ1-4, with D unresolved. Deletions cut 7 bases from V and 7 bases from J, with 16 bases between. The length of the CDR3 is 14 residues. Germline CDR1 reads MNHEY; CDR2 reads SMNVEV (reference sequence). The DNA for the CDR3 is TGTGCCAGCACCGCGGGCCCCGTCCCTGAAAAACTGTTTTTT. Translated, it gives CASTAGPVPEKLFF.

The chain employs TRBV3-1 (or the pseudogene TRBV3-2) and TRBJ2-1, with D unresolved. Looked up from germline, CDR1 is LGHDT and CDR2 is YNNKEL (reference sequence). V dropped 5 bases and J dropped 10 bases, with 18 bases sitting between them. This CDR3 spans 14 amino acids. The CDR3 here is CASSSPPKVVEQFF. The DNA for the CDR3 is TGTGCCAGCAGCTCTCCCCCCAAGGTGGTAGAGCAGTTCTTC.

The chain employs TRBV18 and TRBJ2-1; D is perhaps TRBD1 (5 bases). Germline V lookup: CDR1 KGHSH, CDR2 LQKENI. Trimming stripped 2 bases from V and 5 bases from J, with 13 bases between. The CDR3 consists of 15 residues. The CDR3 DNA reads TGTGCCAGCTCACCAAGACAGTACCCGCACAATGAGCAGTTCTTC. This encodes CASSPRQYPHNEQFF.

With regard to this clone: This sample includes further DNA sequences coding for the same CDR3. The V gene is TRBV11-2, the J gene TRBJ2-7, with TRBD2 matching 7 bases. The V gene's germline CDR1 is SGHAT and CDR2 FQNNGV. V lost 5 bases to trimming and J lost 2 bases; unmatched junction nucleotides: 9. CDR3 length equals 15 residues. This CDR3 is CASSPRASGAYEQYF. The CDR3, as DNA: TGTGCCAGCAGCCCCCGGGCTAGCGGAGCCTACGAGCAGTACTTC.

CDR3 coding DNA: TGTGCCAGTAGTTCCGTCGGACTAGCGGGGAGTTCGGATACGCAGTATTTT. Amino acids: CASSSVGLAGSSDTQYF. The gene calls are TRBV19 and TRBJ2-3; the match to TRBD2 covers 12 bases. CDR3 size: 17 residues. After removal of 5 bases from V and 6 bases from J, the junction contained 12 bases not matched to a gene. Germline V gene data show CDR1 as LNHDA and CDR2 as SQIVND (reference sequence).